Below, one TCR beta chain is given with its context. Trimming took 0 bases from V and 1 from J, leaving 15 bases between them. This CDR3 is built from 17 residues. Germline V gives CDR1 MGHRA, CDR2 YSYEKL. Several immunoSEQ plates received, in even portions, the genomic DNA of each subset. Repertoires were generated with immunoSEQ multiplex PCR, while TCRdb's copy carries only in-frame clones and drops some. The sample yields under 2.5 million clones, 92% seen once. The sample originates from a study of shared clonotypes between healthy human individuals. This clonotype was sampled from a man aged 18 to 30 in good health. Some clones in this sample may be carry-over from other donors' samples. This chain connects TRBV4-1 to TRBJ1-2, with D possibly matching TRBD1 (6 bases). Sequencing input: naive CD4+ T cells from PBMCs. Subset noted: CD45RA+ positively selected. The CDR3 spells CASSQDRGAGLNYGYTF. In nucleotides, the CDR3 is TGCGCCAGCAGCCAAGATAGGGGGGCAGGGCTTAACTATGGCTACACCTTC.